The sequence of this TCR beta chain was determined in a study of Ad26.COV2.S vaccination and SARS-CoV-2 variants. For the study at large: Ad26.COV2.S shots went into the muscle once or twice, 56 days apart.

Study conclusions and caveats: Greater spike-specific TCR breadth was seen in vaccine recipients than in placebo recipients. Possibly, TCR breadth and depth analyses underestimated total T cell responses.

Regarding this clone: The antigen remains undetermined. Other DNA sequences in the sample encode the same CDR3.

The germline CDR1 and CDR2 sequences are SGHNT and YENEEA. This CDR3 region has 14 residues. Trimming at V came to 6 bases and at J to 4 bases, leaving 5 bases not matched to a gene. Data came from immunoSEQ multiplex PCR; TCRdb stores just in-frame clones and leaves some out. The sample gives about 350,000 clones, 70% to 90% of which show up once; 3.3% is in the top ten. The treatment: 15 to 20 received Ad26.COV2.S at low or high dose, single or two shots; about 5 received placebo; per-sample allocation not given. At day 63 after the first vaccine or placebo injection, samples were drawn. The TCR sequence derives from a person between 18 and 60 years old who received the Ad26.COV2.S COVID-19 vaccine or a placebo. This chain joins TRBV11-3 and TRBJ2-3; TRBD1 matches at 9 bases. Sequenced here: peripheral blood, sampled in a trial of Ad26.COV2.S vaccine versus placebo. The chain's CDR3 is CASSSGTGPDTQYF. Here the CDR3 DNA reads TGTGCCAGCAGTTCCGGGACAGGGCCAGATACGCAGTATTTT.